A selection of T cell receptor beta chains follows, all from one sample in a study of CD8+ T cells in alopecia areata. The method was immunoSEQ multiplex PCR; TCRdb's version includes in-frame clones alone and lacks a portion of them. The sample lists hundreds of thousands of clones; 50% to 60% were seen once. Specimen: CD4+ T cells sorted from blood, collected at week 0. These receptors all stem from a human donor with alopecia areata. The CDR3 runs from the conserved cysteine through the conserved F or W. The D gene is left open where the match is weak. Clone size is given for some rows only: seen once, a few or many times, or a class if the clone is expanded.

NA,TRBJ1-1,NA,TRBV29-1,CSVVGNTEAFF,TGCAGCGTAGTAGGGAACACTGAAGCTTTCTTT
NA,TRBJ1-1,NA,TRBV19,CASSMGLNSVGDTEAFF,TGTGCCAGTAGTATGGGGTTGAATAGCGTTGGGGACACTGAAGCTTTCTTT
NA,TRBJ1-1,NA,TRBV9,CASSARRGDTEAFF,TGTGCCAGCAGCGCAAGGAGGGGGGACACTGAAGCTTTCTTT
NA,TRBJ1-3,NA,TRBV29-1,CSADSGNTIYF,TGCAGCGCCGACTCTGGAAACACCATATATTTT
TRBD1,TRBJ1-1,NA,TRBV6-5,CASSAPDRGNTEAFF,TGTGCCAGCAGTGCCCCAGACAGGGGGAACACTGAAGCTTTCTTT
NA,TRBJ1-1,NA,TRBV29-1,CSVASPDGRTEAFF,TGCAGCGTTGCGTCCCCCGACGGACGCACTGAAGCTTTCTTT
NA,TRBJ2-3,few,TRBV29-1,CSVAAPDTQYF,TGCAGCGTTGCAGCGCCAGATACGCAGTATTTT
TRBD1,TRBJ2-7,NA,TRBV30,CAWKGQTYEQYF,TGTGCCTGGAAGGGACAGACCTACGAGCAGTACTTC
TRBD2,TRBJ2-5,NA,TRBV30,CAWSQTSGKETQYF,TGTGCCTGGAGTCAGACTAGCGGAAAAGAGACCCAGTACTTC
NA,TRBJ2-1,few,TRBV20-1,CSAAYNEQFF,TGCAGTGCCGCCTACAATGAGCAGTTCTTC
NA,TRBJ2-3,NA,TRBV6-1,CASSSSTGGTDTQYF,TGTGCCAGCAGTTCGTCGACGGGGGGCACAGATACGCAGTATTTT
TRBD1,TRBJ2-7,NA,TRBV7-9,CASSFTGGSEEQYF,TGTGCCAGCAGCTTCACAGGGGGATCTGAGGAGCAGTACTTC
NA,TRBJ2-1,NA,TRBV7-8,CASSLAEANAFF,TGTGCCAGCAGCTTAGCAGAGGCTAACGCGTTCTTC
TRBD2,TRBJ2-1,NA,TRBV7-3,CASSSNGLATYNEQFF,TGTGCCAGCAGCTCAAACGGACTAGCGACCTACAATGAGCAGTTCTTC
TRBD2,TRBJ2-1,few,TRBV6-5,CASRPGTTTDNEQFF,TGTGCCAGCAGACCCGGGACTACGACAGACAATGAGCAGTTCTTC
NA,TRBJ2-3,once,TRBV30,CAWSGGDGDTQYF,TGTGCCTGGAGTGGGGGAGACGGAGATACGCAGTATTTT
NA,TRBJ2-3,many,TRBV6-5,CASSYRSTDTQYF,TGTGCCAGCAGTTATCGCAGCACAGATACGCAGTATTTT
TRBD1,TRBJ2-3,NA,TRBV5-1,CASSFGTGTGRADTQYF,TGCGCCAGCAGCTTTGGGACCGGGACAGGGCGGGCAGATACGCAGTATTTT
NA,TRBJ1-6,NA,TRBV25-1,CASSTGKWGNSPLHF,TGTGCCAGCAGTACAGGGAAATGGGGTAATTCACCCCTCCACTTT
NA,TRBJ2-2,few,TRBV7-3,CASSRGVNTGELFF,TGTGCCAGCAGCAGGGGAGTGAACACCGGGGAGCTGTTTTTT
NA,TRBJ1-2,once,TRBV30,CAWSSQRDGYTF,TGTGCCTGGAGTAGTCAACGGGATGGCTACACCTTC
TRBD1,TRBJ1-3,NA,TRBV19,CASTPTGAGNTIYF,TGTGCCAGTACTCCGACAGGGGCAGGAAACACCATATATTTT
TRBD1,TRBJ1-2,NA,TRBV7-3,CASSPTGDYGYTF,TGTGCCAGCAGCCCTACAGGGGATTATGGCTACACCTTC
NA,TRBJ2-3,NA,TRBV19,CACSGYTDTQYF,TGTGCCTGCTCGGGATACACAGATACGCAGTATTTT
NA,TRBJ1-6,NA,TRBV6-5,CASSYGHSPLHF,TGTGCCAGCAGTTACGGGCATTCACCCCTCCACTTT
NA,TRBJ2-3,NA,TRBV25-1,CASSEYSPTDTQYF,TGTGCCAGCAGTGAATATAGCCCCACAGATACGCAGTATTTT
TRBD2,TRBJ2-3,NA,TRBV6-6,CASSLGGSKDTQYF,TGTGCCAGCAGCCTGGGGGGGAGCAAAGATACGCAGTATTTT
NA,TRBJ1-1,NA,TRBV29-1,CSVELGRARREAFF,TGCAGCGTTGAATTGGGCAGGGCACGGCGTGAAGCTTTCTTT
NA,TRBJ2-5,NA,TRBV5-1,CASSLVSETQYF,TGCGCCAGCAGCTTGGTTTCGGAGACCCAGTACTTC